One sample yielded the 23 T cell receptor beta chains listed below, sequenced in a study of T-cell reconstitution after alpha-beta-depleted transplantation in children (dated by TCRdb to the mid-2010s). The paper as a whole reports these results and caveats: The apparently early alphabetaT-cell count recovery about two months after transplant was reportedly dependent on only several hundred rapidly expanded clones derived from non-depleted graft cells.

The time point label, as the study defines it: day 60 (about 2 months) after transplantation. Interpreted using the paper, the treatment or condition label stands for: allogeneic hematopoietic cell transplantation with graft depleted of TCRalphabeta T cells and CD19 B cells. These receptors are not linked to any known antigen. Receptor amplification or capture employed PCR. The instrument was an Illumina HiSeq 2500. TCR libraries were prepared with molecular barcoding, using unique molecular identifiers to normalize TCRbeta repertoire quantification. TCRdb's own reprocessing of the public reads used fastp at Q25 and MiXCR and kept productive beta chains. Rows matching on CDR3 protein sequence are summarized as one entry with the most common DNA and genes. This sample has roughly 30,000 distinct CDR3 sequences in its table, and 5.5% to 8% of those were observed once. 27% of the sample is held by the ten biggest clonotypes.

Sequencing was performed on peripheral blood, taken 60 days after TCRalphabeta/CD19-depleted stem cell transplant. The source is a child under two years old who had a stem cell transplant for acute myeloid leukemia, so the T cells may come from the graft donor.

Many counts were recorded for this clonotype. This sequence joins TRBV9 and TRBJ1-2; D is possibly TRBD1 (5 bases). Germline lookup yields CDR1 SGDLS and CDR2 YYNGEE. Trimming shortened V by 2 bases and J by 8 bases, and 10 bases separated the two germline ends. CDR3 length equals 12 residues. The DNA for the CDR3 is TGTGCCAGCAGCGTGGGGGACCGGGGCTACACCTTC. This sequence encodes CASSVGDRGYTF.

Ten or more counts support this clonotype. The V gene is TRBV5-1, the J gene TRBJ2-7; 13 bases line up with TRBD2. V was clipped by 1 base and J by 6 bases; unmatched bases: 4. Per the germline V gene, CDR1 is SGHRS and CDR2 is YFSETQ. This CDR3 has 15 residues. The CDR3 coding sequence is TGCGCCAGCAGCTTGCTTGGGACTAGCGGGACCGAGCAGTACTTC. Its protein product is CASSLLGTSGTEQYF.

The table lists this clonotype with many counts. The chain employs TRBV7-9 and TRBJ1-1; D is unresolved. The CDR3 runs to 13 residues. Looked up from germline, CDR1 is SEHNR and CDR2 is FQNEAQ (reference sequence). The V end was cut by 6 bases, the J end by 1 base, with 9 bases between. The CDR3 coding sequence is TGTGCCAGCAGTCCCCCAGGGAACACTGAAGCTTTCTTT. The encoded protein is CASSPPGNTEAFF.

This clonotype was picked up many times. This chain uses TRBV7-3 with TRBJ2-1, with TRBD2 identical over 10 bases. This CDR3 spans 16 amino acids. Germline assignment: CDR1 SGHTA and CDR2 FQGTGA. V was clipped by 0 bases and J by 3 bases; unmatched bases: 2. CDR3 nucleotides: TGTGCCAGCAGCTTAACGACTAGCGGGTTCTACAATGAGCAGTTCTTC. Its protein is CASSLTTSGFYNEQFF.

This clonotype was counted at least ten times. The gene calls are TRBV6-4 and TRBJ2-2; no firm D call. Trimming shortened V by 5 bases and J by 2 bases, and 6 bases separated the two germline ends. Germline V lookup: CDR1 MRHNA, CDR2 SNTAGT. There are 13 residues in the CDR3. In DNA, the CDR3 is TGTGCCAGCAGTATGGGCAACACCGGGGAGCTGTTTTTT. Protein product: CASSMGNTGELFF.

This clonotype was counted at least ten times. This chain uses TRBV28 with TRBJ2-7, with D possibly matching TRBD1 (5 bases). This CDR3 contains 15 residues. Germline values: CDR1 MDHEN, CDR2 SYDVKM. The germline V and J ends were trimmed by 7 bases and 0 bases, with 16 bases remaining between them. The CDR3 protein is CASKWAQGLSYEQYF. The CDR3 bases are TGTGCCAGCAAATGGGCCCAGGGCCTCTCCTACGAGCAGTACTTC.

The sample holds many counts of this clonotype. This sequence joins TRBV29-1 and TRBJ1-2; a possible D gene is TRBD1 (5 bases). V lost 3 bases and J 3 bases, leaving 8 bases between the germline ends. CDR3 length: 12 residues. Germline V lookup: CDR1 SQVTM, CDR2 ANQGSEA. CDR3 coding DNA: TGCAGCGTTGAGATGACAGACTATGGCTACACCTTC. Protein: CSVEMTDYGYTF.

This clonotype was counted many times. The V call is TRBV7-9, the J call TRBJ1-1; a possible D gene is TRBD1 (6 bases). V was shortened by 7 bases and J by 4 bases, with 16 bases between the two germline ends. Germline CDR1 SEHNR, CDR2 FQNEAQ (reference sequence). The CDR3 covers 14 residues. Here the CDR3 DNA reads TGTGCCAGCATCGGACAGTCAGCTAGCACTGAAGCTTTCTTT. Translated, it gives CASIGQSASTEAFF.

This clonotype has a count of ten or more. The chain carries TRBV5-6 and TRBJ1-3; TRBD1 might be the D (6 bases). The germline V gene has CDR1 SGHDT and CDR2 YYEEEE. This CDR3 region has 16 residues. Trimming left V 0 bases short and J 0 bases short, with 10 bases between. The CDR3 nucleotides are TGTGCCAGCAGCTTGGTTGGGGACAACTCTGGAAACACCATATATTTT. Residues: CASSLVGDNSGNTIYF.

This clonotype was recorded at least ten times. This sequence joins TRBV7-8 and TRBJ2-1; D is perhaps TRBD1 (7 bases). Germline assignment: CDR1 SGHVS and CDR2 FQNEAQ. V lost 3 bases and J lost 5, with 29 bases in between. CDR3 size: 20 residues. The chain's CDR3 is CASSFNPRRGARLDNNEQFF. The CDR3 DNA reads TGTGCCAGCAGCTTTAACCCCCGCAGGGGGGCCCGCTTGGATAACAATGAGCAGTTCTTC.

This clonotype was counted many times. CDR3 DNA: TGTGCCAGCAGCGTAGCAGGGTTCGACGAGCAGTACTTC. It codes for CASSVAGFDEQYF. The V gene is TRBV9, the J gene TRBJ2-7; perhaps TRBD1 as D (5 bases). Germline V CDR1 and CDR2: SGDLS, YYNGEE. There are 13 residues in the CDR3. V was trimmed by 0 bases and J by 5 bases, leaving 9 bases between them.

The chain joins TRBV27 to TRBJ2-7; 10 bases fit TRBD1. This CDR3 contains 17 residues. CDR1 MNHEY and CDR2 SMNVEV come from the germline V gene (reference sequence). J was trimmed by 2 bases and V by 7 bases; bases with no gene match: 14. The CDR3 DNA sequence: TGTGCCAGCACCTCAAGCTGGCGGGACAGGGGAACCTACGAGCAGTACTTC. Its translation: CASTSSWRDRGTYEQYF.

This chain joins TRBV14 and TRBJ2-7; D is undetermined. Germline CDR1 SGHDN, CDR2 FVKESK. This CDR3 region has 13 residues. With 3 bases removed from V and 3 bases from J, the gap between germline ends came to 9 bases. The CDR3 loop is CASSQITIYEQYF. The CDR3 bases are TGTGCCAGCAGCCAGATTACGATCTACGAGCAGTACTTC.

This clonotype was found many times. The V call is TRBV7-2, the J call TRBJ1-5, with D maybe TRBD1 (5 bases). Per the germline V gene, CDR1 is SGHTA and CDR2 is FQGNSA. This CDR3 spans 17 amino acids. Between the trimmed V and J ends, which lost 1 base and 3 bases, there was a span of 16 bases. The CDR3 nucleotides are TGTGCCAGCAGCTTAGTGCTCAGGGCCCAGCCCAATCAGCCCCAGCATTTT. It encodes CASSLVLRAQPNQPQHF.

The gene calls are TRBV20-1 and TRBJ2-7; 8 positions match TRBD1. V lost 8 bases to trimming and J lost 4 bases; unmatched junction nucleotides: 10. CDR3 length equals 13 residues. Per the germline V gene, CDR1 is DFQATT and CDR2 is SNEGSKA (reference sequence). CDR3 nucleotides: TGCAGTTCCAACCAGGGGGCCCCGTACGAGCAGTACTTC. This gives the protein CSSNQGAPYEQYF.

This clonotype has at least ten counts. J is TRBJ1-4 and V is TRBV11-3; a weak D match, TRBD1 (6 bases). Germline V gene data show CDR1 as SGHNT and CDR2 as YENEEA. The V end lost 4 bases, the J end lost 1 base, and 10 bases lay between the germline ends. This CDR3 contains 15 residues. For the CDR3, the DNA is TGTGCCAGCAGCTCGTACAGGGTAACTAATGAAAAACTGTTTTTT. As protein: CASSSYRVTNEKLFF.

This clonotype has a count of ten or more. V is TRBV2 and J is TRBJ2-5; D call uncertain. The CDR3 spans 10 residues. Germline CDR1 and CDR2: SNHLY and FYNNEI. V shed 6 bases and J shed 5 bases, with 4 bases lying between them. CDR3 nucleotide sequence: TGTGCCAGCAGGGGGGAGACCCAGTACTTC. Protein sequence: CASRGETQYF.

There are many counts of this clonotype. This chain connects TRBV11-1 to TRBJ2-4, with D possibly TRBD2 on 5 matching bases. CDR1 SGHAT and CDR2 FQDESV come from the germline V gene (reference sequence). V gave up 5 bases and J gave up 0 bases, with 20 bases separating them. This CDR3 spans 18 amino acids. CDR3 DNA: TGTGCCAGCAGCCCTCCAGGCGGAGGACCTCTAGCCAAAAACATTCAGTACTTC. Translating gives CASSPPGGGPLAKNIQYF. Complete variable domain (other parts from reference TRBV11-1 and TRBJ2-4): EAEVAQSPRYKITEKSQAVAFWCDPISGHATLYWYRQILGQGPELLVQFQDESVVDDSQLPKDRFSAERLKGVDSTLKIQPAELGDSAMYLCASSPPGGGPLAKNIQYFGAGTRLSVL.

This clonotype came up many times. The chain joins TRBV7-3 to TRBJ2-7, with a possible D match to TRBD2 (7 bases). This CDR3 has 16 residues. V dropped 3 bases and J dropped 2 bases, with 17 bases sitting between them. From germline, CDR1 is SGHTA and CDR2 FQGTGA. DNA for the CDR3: TGTGCCAGCAGCTTGCGAGGAAGGGGGGGTCCCTACGAGCAGTACTTC. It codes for CASSLRGRGGPYEQYF.

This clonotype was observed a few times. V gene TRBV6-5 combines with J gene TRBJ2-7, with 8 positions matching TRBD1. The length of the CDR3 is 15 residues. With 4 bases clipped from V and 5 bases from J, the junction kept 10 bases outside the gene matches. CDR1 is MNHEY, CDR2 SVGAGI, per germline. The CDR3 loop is CASSSPGGPKDEQYF. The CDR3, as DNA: TGTGCCAGCAGTTCCCCAGGGGGCCCCAAAGACGAGCAGTACTTC.

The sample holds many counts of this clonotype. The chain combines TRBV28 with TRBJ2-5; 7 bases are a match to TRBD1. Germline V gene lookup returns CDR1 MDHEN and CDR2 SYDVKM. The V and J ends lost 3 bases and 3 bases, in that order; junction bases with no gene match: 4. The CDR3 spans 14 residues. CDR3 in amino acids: CASSLTGREETQYF. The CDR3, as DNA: TGTGCCAGCAGTTTGACAGGGCGAGAAGAGACCCAGTACTTC. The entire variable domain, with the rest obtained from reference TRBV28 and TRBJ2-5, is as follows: DVKVTQSSRYLVKRTGEKVFLECVQDMDHENMFWYRQDPGLGLRLIYFSYDVKMKEKGDIPEGYSVSREKKERFSLILESASTNQTSMYLCASSLTGREETQYFGPGTRLLVL.

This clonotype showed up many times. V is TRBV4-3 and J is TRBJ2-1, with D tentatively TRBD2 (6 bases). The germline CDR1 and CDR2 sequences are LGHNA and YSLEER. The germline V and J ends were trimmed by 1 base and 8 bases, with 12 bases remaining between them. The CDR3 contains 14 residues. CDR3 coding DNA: TGCGCCAGCAGCCAAGCCGGGAGCTGGGATGAGCAGTTCTTC. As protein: CASSQAGSWDEQFF.

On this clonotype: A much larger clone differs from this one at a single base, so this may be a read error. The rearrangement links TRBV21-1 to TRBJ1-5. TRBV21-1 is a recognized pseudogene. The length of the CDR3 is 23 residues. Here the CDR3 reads CASSTQTGQSAGIRGDLDQPQHF. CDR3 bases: TGTGCCAGCAGCACCCAAACGGGGCAGAGCGCGGGAATTAGAGGGGACCTCGATCAGCCCCAGCATTTT.